This is a list of T cell receptor beta chains from one sample in a study of glioma-infiltrating T cells. Each CDR3 protein gets one entry after TCRdb re-called the multiplex PCR reads with MiXCR. The data show around 97,000 distinct CDR3 sequences, around 28% seen once. Input material: glioma tissue, nonneoplastic brain tissue, or PBMCs (not recorded which). These receptors all stem from a human donor with low-grade glioma or glioblastoma, undergoing nonglioma brain surgery, or in good health (not recorded which). Both conserved end residues are part of each CDR3. The D gene is left open where the match is weak. For some rows the clone size is stated as once, few or many, or as a class when expanded; others skip it.

j_call	cdr3_length	clone_size	v_call	d_call	cdr3_aa	cdr3_nt
TRBJ1-5	17	NA	TRBV12-3/TRBV12-4	NA	CASSLRVTGYSNQPQHF	TGTGCCAGCAGTTTGCGGGTTACCGGATATAGCAATCAGCCCCAGCATTTT
TRBJ2-5	15	NA	TRBV7-9	NA	CASSFQAGSRETQYF	TGTGCCAGCAGCTTCCAGGCCGGGTCCAGAGAGACCCAGTACTTC
TRBJ2-1	15	NA	TRBV5-1	TRBD2	CASKLLAGGVDEQFF	TGCGCCAGCAAATTACTAGCGGGGGGTGTGGATGAGCAGTTCTTC
TRBJ2-3	18	few	TRBV7-9	TRBD2	CASSLSRLPGGRGDTQYF	TGTGCCAGCAGCTTATCCCGGCTCCCGGGGGGGCGTGGAGATACGCAGTATTTT
TRBJ2-1	15	NA	TRBV2	TRBD1	CASSISRQGDNEQFF	TGTGCCAGCAGTATTAGCCGGCAGGGGGACAATGAGCAGTTCTTC
TRBJ2-1	11	many	TRBV6-1	NA	CASSVRNEQFF	TGTGCCAGCAGTGTTAGAAATGAGCAGTTCTTC
TRBJ2-1	14	many	TRBV4-2	NA	CASSQSKKWDEQFF	TGTGCCAGCAGCCAATCGAAGAAGTGGGATGAGCAGTTCTTC
TRBJ2-7	11	medium-sized	TRBV6-1	NA	CASNQAYEQYF	TGTGCCAGCAACCAAGCCTACGAGCAGTACTTC
TRBJ1-5	16	NA	TRBV19	NA	CASSIRSALGSQPQHF	TGTGCCAGTAGTATAAGGAGCGCTCTTGGAAGTCAGCCCCAGCATTTT
TRBJ1-2	12	NA	TRBV29-1	NA	CSVSHIRNGYTF	TGCAGCGTTTCTCACATTCGCAACGGCTACACCTTC
TRBJ1-2	13	few	TRBV29-1	TRBD1	CSVSPGGAYGYTF	TGCAGCGTGTCACCAGGGGGCGCCTATGGCTACACCTTC
TRBJ1-2	12	NA	TRBV3-1	NA	CASSQRGYGYTF	TGTGCCAGCAGCCAAAGAGGCTATGGCTACACCTTC
TRBJ1-4	13	NA	TRBV5-6	NA	CASSRLENEKLFF	TGTGCCAGCAGCCGACTCGAAAATGAAAAACTGTTTTTT
TRBJ2-3	15	many	TRBV7-9	NA	CASSLTESSTDTQYF	TGTGCCAGCAGCCTGACGGAATCTAGCACAGATACGCAGTATTTT
TRBJ2-5	15	many	TRBV7-2	NA	CASSFETPGQETQYF	TGTGCCAGCAGCTTCGAGACACCAGGCCAAGAGACCCAGTACTTC
TRBJ1-4	15	NA	TRBV12-3/TRBV12-4	NA	CASSPGDTPAEKLFF	TGTGCCAGCAGTCCCGGCGACACCCCGGCTGAAAAACTGTTTTTT
TRBJ2-5	15	NA	TRBV18	NA	CASSLQGRWQETQYF	TGTGCCAGCTCTCTACAGGGTAGATGGCAAGAGACCCAGTACTTC
TRBJ1-2	15	NA	TRBV12-3/TRBV12-4	NA	CASSSPKTANYGYTF	TGTGCCAGCAGTTCCCCTAAGACAGCTAACTATGGCTACACCTTC
TRBJ1-5	15	once	TRBV7-9	TRBD1	CASSSGQGSEQPRHF	TGTGCCAGCAGCTCGGGACAGGGGTCGGAACAGCCCCGGCATTTT
TRBJ1-1	16	once	TRBV7-2	NA	CAGSLGSEQGYTEAFF	TGTGCCGGCAGCTTAGGAAGCGAACAGGGATACACTGAAGCTTTCTTT
TRBJ1-2	13	NA	TRBV10-3	NA	CAISESGPRGYTF	TGTGCCATCAGTGAGTCGGGGCCTCGGGGCTACACCTTC
TRBJ2-1	14	NA	TRBV20-1	NA	CSARKGGSHNEKFF	TGCAGTGCTAGAAAAGGCGGGTCCCACAATGAGAAGTTCTTC
TRBJ2-7	15	many	TRBV27	TRBD1	CASSFVTGGRYEQYF	TGTGCCAGCAGTTTCGTGACAGGGGGCAGATACGAGCAGTACTTC
TRBJ2-3	11	few	TRBV30	NA	CAWTGWDTQYF	TGTGCCTGGACGGGGTGGGATACGCAGTATTTT
TRBJ1-4	16	NA	TRBV16	NA	CASSRIEGTGREKLFF	TGTGCCAGCAGCCGAATAGAAGGAACAGGGCGCGAAAAACTGTTTTTT
TRBJ2-1	18	NA	TRBV3-1	TRBD2	CASSQVLLGGGSYNEQFF	TGTGCCAGCAGCCAAGTTCTGCTCGGCGGGGGGTCCTACAATGAGCAGTTCTTC
TRBJ2-3	14	many	TRBV20-1	TRBD1	CSSVQGPERDTQYF	TGCAGTTCAGTACAGGGGCCCGAACGAGATACGCAGTATTTT
TRBJ1-5	15	many	TRBV20-1	TRBD1	CSARGLGGLNQPQHF	TGCAGTGCTAGGGGGCTAGGGGGCCTCAATCAGCCCCAGCATTTT
TRBJ1-3	16	few	TRBV7-2	NA	CASGSPRLGSGNTIYF	TGTGCCAGCGGCTCGCCCCGTCTAGGCTCCGGAAACACCATATATTTT
TRBJ2-5	17	many	TRBV6-2/TRBV6-3	TRBD2	CASSYPTTRGGPETQYF	TGTGCCAGCAGTTACCCGACTACGCGGGGGGGCCCGGAGACCCAGTACTTC
TRBJ2-5	15	many	TRBV6-1	NA	CASRPGHLYQETQYF	TGTGCCAGCAGGCCGGGACACCTGTACCAAGAGACCCAGTACTTC
TRBJ2-3	13	NA	TRBV18	NA	CASPPSLGDTQYF	TGTGCCAGCCCCCCAAGTTTGGGGGATACGCAGTATTTT
TRBJ2-1	16	few	TRBV7-2	TRBD2	CASSLLAGAIYNEQFF	TGTGCCAGCAGCTTATTAGCGGGGGCCATATACAATGAGCAGTTCTTC
TRBJ1-6	16	NA	TRBV4-2	TRBD1	CASSQHRDRGNSPLHF	TGTGCCAGCAGCCAACACCGGGACAGGGGAAATTCACCCCTCCACTTT
TRBJ1-5	13	many	TRBV7-3	NA	CASSPGGNQPQHF	TGTGCCAGCAGCCCTGGGGGGAATCAGCCCCAGCATTTT
TRBJ2-3	11	NA	TRBV29-1	NA	CSVGTLDTQYF	TGCAGCGTTGGGACCCTGGATACGCAGTATTTT
TRBJ1-3	18	NA	TRBV7-2	TRBD1	CASKLRDGTDLPGNTIYF	TGTGCCAGCAAACTTCGGGACGGGACAGACCTCCCTGGAAACACCATATATTTT
TRBJ2-1	15	many	TRBV7-2	TRBD2	CASSLIAGVYNEQFF	TGTGCCAGCAGCTTAATAGCGGGGGTATACAATGAGCAGTTCTTC
TRBJ1-2	12	NA	TRBV9	NA	CASWAGLYSYTF	TGTGCCAGCTGGGCAGGCCTATATAGCTACACCTTC
TRBJ2-4	13	few	TRBV19	NA	CASSVQGEGIQYF	TGTGCCAGTAGTGTCCAGGGGGAGGGCATTCAGTACTTC
TRBJ2-3	12	many	TRBV7-2	NA	CASGARTDTQYF	TGTGCTTCGGGGGCCCGCACAGATACGCAGTATTTT
TRBJ2-3	16	NA	TRBV6-1	NA	CAGSSRRGGSTDTHYF	TGTGCCGGCAGTAGCCGGAGGGGGGGCAGCACAGATACGCATTATTTT
TRBJ2-3	15	NA	TRBV3-1	NA	CASNRNGGLTDTQYF	TGTGCCAGCAACAGAAACGGGGGGCTCACAGATACGCAGTATTTT
TRBJ2-7	13	NA	TRBV10-3	NA	CATRSYGSYEQYF	TGTGCCACTCGTAGTTATGGATCCTACGAGCAGTACTTC
TRBJ1-1	14	NA	TRBV29-1	NA	CSVVFMGRNTEAFF	TGCAGCGTTGTATTTATGGGGAGGAACACTGAAGCTTTCTTT
TRBJ2-5	16	NA	TRBV7-2	TRBD2	CASSLEFSGGAETQYF	TGTGCCAGCAGCTTAGAATTTAGCGGGGGGGCAGAGACCCAGTACTTC
TRBJ2-7	15	few	TRBV10-3	NA	CAISEEGTPRSEQYF	TGTGCCATCAGTGAGGAAGGGACTCCCCGTAGCGAGCAGTACTTC
TRBJ1-2	14	NA	TRBV18	NA	CASSWNRDDYGYTF	TGTGCCAGCTCTTGGAACAGGGACGACTATGGCTACACCTTC